This TCR beta chain was captured by sequencing in a study of response to subunit inactivated influenza vaccine. Findings of the study overall: Seasonal influenza vaccination, on each occasion, was suggested by the authors to recruit few new T cells.

Points on this clonotype: The antigen is unknown.

Germline lookup yields CDR1 SQVTM and CDR2 ANQGSEA. This CDR3 region has 14 residues. Between the trimmed V and J ends, which lost 7 bases and 4 bases, there was a span of 16 bases. TCRdb re-analysed the RT-PCR reads in MiXCR, keeping a single row per CDR3 protein. The sample holds 650,000 to 800,000 distinct CDR3 sequences, approximately 18% seen once. The chain employs TRBV29-1 and TRBJ2-2; possible D gene TRBD1, 5 bases. This TCR derives from a man between 45 and 60 years old who received an inactivated influenza vaccine. The material sequenced was PBMCs from blood, taken roughly 5 days after vaccination. Written as DNA, the CDR3 is TGCAGCGGGCAGGGCGGATTGGGCACCGGGGAGCTGTTTTTT. It codes for CSGQGGLGTGELFF.